The subject of this entry is one T cell receptor beta chain. The data belong to a study of Ad26.COV2.S vaccination and SARS-CoV-2 variants. Sequencing used immunoSEQ multiplex PCR; TCRdb keeps in-frame clones, though not all of them. The data contain around 340,000 clones, about 88% of them singletons. With V trimmed by 5 bases and J by 6 bases, 7 bases remained unmatched. The germline gives CDR1 SGHAT, CDR2 FQNNGV. This CDR3 is 14 amino acids long. Treatment specified: roughly 19 received Ad26.COV2.S at low or high dose, single or two shots; about 5 received placebo; per-sample allocation not given. Sampling took place 63 days after the first vaccine or placebo injection.

The clonotype comes from a person between 18 and 59 years old who received the Ad26.COV2.S COVID-19 vaccine or a placebo. The source material was peripheral blood, sampled in a trial of Ad26.COV2.S vaccine versus placebo. The genes are TRBV11-2 and TRBJ1-1, with 9 bases identical to TRBD1. Here the CDR3 reads CASSPEGQGAEAFF. DNA for the CDR3: TGTGCCAGCAGCCCAGAGGGACAGGGCGCTGAAGCTTTCTTT.